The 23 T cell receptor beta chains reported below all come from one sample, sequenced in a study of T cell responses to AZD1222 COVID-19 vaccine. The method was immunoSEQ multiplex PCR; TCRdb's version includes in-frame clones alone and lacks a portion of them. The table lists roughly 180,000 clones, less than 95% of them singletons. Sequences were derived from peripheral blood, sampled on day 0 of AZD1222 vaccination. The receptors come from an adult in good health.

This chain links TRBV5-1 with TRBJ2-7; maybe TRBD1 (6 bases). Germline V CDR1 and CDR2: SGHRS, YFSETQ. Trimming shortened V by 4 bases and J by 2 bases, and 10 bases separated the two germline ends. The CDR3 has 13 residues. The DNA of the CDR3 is TGCGCCAGCAGCGGACAGCTAGCCTACGAGCAGTACTTC. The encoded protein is CASSGQLAYEQYF.

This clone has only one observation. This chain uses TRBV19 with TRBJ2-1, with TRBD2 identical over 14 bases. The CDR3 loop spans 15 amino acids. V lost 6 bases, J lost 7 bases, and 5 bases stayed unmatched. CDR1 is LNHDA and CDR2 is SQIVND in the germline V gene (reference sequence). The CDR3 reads CASSRLAGGQNEQFF. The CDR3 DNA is TGTGCCAGTAGCAGACTAGCGGGGGGGCAGAATGAGCAGTTCTTC.

This chain's CDR3 is CASSELTDLYGYTF. The CDR3 region has the DNA TGTGCCAGCAGTGAATTAACAGACCTCTATGGCTACACCTTC. The rearrangement uses TRBV6-1 and TRBJ1-2; D remains ambiguous. The CDR3 is 14 amino acids. Trimming left V 2 bases short and J 4 bases short, with 11 bases between. Germline loops: CDR1 MNHNS, CDR2 SASEGT.

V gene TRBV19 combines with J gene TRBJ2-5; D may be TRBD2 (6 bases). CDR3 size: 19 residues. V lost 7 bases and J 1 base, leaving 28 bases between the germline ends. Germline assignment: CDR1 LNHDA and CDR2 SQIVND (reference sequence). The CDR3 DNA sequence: TGTGCCAGTAAAGGCTCTAGGGCAGGAGGGGACCGAACCCAAGAGACCCAGTACTTC. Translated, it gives CASKGSRAGGDRTQETQYF.

The CDR3 nucleotides read TGCAGCGTCACAGGGGTGTCCCGGCGGGGGTCCCTCTACGAGCAGTACTTC. Translation gives CSVTGVSRRGSLYEQYF. The chain recombines TRBV29-1 with TRBJ2-7; D may match TRBD1 or TRBD2 (7 bases each). The germline V gene encodes CDR1 SQVTM and CDR2 ANQGSEA. The CDR3 runs to 17 residues. The germline V and J ends were trimmed by 6 bases and 3 bases, with 27 bases remaining between them.

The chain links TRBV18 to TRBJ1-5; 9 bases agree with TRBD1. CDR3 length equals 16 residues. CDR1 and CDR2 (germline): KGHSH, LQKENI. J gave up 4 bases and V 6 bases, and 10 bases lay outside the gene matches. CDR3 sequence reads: CASSGWGQGKNQPQHF. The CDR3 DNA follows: TGTGCCAGCTCGGGGTGGGGACAGGGAAAGAATCAGCCCCAGCATTTT.

The CDR3 sequence is CASSGGTGIVEETQYF. The CDR3 region has the DNA TGTGCCAGCAGCGGAGGGACAGGGATCGTAGAAGAGACCCAGTACTTC. The rearrangement joins TRBV9 to TRBJ2-5; 9 bases fit TRBD1. CDR1 and CDR2 (germline): SGDLS, YYNGEE. The CDR3 length is 16 residues. V lost 3 bases and J lost 3; bases outside the gene matches: 9.

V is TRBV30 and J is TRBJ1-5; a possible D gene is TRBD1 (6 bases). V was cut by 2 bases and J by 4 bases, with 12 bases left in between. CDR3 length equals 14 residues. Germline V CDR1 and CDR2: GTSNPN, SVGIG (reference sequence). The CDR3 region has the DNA TGTGCCTGGAGTCTTGGCCAGGGGAATCAGCCCCAGCATTTT. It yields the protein CAWSLGQGNQPQHF.

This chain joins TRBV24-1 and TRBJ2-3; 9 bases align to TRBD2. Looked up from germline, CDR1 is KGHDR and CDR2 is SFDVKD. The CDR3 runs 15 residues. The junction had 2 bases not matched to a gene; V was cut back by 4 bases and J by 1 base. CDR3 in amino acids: CATSDRLAGTDTQYF. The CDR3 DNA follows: TGTGCCACCAGTGACCGACTAGCGGGCACAGATACGCAGTATTTT.

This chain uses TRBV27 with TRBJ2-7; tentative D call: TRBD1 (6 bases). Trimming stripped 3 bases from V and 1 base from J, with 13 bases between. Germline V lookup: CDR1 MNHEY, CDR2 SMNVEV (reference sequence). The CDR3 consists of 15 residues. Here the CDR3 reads CASSFGTFGSYEQYF. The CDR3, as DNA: TGTGCCAGCAGTTTTGGGACATTTGGGTCCTACGAGCAGTACTTC.

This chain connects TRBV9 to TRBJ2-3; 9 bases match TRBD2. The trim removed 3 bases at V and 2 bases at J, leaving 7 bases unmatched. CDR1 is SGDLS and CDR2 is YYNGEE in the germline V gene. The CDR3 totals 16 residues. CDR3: CASSGAGGQITDTQYF. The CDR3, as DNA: TGTGCCAGCAGCGGAGCGGGGGGCCAGATCACAGATACGCAGTATTTT.

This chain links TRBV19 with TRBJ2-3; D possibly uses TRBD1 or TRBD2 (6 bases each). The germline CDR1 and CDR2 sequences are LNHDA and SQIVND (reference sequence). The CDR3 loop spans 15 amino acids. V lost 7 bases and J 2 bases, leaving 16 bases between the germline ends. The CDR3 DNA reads TGTGCCAGTACCCGAGGGGGGTCACCCACAGATACGCAGTATTTT. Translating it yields CASTRGGSPTDTQYF. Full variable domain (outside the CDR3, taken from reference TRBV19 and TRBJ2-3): DGGITQSPKYLFRKEGQNVTLSCEQNLNHDAMYWYRQDPGQGLRLIYYSQIVNDFQKGDIAEGYSVSREKKESFPLTVTSAQKNPTAFYLCASTRGGSPTDTQYFGPGTRLTVL.

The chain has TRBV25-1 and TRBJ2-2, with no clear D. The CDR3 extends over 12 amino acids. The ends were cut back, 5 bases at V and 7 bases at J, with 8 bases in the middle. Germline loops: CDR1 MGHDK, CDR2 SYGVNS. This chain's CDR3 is CASSPLGGELFF. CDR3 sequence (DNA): TGTGCCAGCAGTCCCCTAGGCGGGGAGCTGTTTTTT.

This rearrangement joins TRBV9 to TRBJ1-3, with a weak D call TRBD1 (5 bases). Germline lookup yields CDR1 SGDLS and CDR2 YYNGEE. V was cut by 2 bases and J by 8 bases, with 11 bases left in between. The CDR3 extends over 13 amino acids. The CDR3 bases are TGTGCCAGCAGCGTGGGGGTGGTGGACACCATATATTTT. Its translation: CASSVGVVDTIYF.

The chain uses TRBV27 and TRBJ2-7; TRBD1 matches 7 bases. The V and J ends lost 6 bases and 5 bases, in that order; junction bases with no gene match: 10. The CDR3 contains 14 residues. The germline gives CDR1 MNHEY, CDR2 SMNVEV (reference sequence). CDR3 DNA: TGTGCCAGCAGGTACCGAGGGACAGCAGACGAGCAGTACTTC. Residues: CASRYRGTADEQYF.

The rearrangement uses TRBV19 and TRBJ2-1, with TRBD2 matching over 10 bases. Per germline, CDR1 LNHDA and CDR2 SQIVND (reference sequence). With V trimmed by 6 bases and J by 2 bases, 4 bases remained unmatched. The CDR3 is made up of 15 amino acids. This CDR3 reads CASRTSGATYNEQFF. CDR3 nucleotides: TGTGCCAGTAGAACTAGCGGGGCCACCTACAATGAGCAGTTCTTC.

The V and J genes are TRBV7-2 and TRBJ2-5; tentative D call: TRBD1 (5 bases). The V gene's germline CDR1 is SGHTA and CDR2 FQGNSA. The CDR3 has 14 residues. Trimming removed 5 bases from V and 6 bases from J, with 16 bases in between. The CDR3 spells CASSPPRVGQTQYF. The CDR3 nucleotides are TGTGCCAGCAGCCCCCCTAGGGTGGGGCAGACCCAGTACTTC.

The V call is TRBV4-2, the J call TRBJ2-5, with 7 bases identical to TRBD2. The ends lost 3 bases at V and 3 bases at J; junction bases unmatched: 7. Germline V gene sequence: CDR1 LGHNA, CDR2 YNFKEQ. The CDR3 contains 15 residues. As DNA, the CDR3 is TGTGCCAGCAGCCACCAACTGGCGGGGGAAGAGACCCAGTACTTC. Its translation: CASSHQLAGEETQYF.

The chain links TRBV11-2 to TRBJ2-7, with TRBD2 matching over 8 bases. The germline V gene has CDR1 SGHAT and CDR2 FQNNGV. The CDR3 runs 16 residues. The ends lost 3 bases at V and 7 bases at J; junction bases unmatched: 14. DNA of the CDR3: TGTGCCAGCAGCTTGGTAGGCGGCGGGGGGCCGGGTGAGCAGTACTTC. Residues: CASSLVGGGGPGEQYF.

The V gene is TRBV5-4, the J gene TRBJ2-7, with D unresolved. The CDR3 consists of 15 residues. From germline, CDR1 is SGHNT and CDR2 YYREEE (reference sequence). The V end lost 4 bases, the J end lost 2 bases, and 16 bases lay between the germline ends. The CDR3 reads CASSHAGELAYEQYF. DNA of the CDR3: TGTGCCAGCAGCCACGCAGGCGAACTCGCCTACGAGCAGTACTTC.

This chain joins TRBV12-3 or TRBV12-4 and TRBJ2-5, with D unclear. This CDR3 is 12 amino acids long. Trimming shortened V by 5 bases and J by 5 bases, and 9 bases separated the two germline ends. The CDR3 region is CASSPSSETQYF. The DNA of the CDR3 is TGTGCCAGCAGTCCATCGAGTGAGACCCAGTACTTC.

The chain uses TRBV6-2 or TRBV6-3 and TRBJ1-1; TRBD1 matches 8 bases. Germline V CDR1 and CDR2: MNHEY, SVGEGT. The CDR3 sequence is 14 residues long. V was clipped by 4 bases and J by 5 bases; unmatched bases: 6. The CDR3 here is CASSSDRGFTEAFF. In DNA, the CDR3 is TGTGCCAGCAGTTCCGACAGGGGTTTTACTGAAGCTTTCTTT.

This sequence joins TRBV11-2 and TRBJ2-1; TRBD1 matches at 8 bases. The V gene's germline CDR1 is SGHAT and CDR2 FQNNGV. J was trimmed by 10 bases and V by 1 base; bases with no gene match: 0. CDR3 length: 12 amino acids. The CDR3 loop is CASSLGTGEQFF. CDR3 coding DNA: TGTGCCAGCAGCTTAGGGACAGGGGAGCAGTTCTTC.